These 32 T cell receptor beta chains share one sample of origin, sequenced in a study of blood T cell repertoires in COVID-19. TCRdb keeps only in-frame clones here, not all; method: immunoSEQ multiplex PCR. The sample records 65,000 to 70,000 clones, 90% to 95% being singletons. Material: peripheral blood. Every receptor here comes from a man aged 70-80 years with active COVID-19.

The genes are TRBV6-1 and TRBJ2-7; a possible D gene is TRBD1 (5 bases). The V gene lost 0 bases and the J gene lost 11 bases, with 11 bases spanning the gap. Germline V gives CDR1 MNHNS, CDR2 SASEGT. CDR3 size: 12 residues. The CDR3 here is CASSEASGREYV. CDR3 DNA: TGTGCCAGCAGTGAAGCGTCGGGCAGGGAGTACGTC.

This CDR3 is CASSVSGNIRANEKLFF. CDR3 sequence (DNA): TGTGCCAGCAGCGTATCCGGGAACATCCGTGCTAATGAAAAACTGTTTTTT. V gene TRBV9 combines with J gene TRBJ1-4; D unclear. The CDR3 totals 17 residues. Germline CDR1 and CDR2: SGDLS and YYNGEE. V was pared by 1 base and J by 3 bases, with 16 bases between.

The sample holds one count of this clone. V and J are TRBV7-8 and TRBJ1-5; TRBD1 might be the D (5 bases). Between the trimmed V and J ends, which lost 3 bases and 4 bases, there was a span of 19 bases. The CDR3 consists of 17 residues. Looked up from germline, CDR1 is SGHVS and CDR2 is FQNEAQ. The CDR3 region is CASSFAGSTGRNQPQHF. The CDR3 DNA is TGTGCCAGCAGCTTTGCAGGCAGCACAGGAAGAAATCAGCCCCAGCATTTT.

This CDR3 reads CASRPGGPGELFF. The CDR3 DNA reads as TGTGCCAGCCGACCAGGGGGACCCGGGGAGCTGTTTTTT. J is TRBJ2-2 and V is TRBV5-4; 7 bases fit TRBD1. The CDR3 has 13 residues. J lost 6 bases, V lost 7 bases, and 6 bases had no gene match. Germline assignment: CDR1 SGHNT and CDR2 YYREEE (reference sequence).

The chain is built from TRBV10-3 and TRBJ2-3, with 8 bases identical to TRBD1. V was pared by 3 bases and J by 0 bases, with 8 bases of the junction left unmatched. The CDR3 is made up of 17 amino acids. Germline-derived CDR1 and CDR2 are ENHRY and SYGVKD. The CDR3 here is CAISDPRTGRSTDTQYF. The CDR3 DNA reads TGTGCCATCAGTGACCCCCGGACAGGGAGAAGCACAGATACGCAGTATTTT.

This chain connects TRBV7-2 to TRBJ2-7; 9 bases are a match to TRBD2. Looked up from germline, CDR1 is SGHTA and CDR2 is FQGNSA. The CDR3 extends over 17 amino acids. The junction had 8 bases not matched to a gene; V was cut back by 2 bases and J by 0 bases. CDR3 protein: CASSLSASGESSYEQYV. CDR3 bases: TGTGCCAGCAGCTTATCGGCTAGCGGGGAATCCTCCTACGAGCAGTACGTC.

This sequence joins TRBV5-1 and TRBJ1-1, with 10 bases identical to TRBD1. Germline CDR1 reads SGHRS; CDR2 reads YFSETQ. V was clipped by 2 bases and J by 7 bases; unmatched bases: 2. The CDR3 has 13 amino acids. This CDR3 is CASSLGTGVEAFF. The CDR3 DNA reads TGCGCCAGCAGCTTAGGGACAGGGGTTGAAGCTTTCTTT. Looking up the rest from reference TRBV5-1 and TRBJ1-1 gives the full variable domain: KAGVTQTPRYLIKTRGQQVTLSCSPISGHRSVSWYQQTPGQGLQFLFEYFSETQRNKGNFPGRFSGRQFSNSRSEMNVSTLELGDSALYLCASSLGTGVEAFFGQGTRLTVV.

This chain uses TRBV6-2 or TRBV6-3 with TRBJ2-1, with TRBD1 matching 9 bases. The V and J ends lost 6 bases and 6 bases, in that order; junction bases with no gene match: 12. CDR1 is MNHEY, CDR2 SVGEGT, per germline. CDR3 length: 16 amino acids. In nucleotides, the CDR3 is TGTGCCAGCAGCCCGTCCGGACAGGGGAACTGCAATGAGCAGTTCTTC. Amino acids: CASSPSGQGNCNEQFF.

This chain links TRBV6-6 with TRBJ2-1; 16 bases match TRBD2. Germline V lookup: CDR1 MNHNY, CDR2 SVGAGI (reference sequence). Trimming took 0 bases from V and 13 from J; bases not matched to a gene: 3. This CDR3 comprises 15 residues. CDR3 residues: CASSYSGTSGGAQFF. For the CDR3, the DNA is TGTGCCAGCAGTTACTCGGGGACTAGCGGGGGGGCCCAGTTCTTC.

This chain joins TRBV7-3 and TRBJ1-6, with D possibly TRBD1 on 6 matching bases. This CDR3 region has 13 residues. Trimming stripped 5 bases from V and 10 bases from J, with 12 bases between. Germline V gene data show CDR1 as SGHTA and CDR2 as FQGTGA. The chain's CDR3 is CASSMDRESPLHF. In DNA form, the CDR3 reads TGTGCCAGCAGCATGGACAGAGAATCACCCCTCCACTTT.

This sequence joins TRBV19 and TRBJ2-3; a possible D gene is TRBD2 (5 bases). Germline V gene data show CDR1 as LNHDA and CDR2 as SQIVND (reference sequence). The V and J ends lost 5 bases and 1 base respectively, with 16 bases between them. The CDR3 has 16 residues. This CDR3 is CASSRTAAGGTDTQYF. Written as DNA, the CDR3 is TGTGCCAGTAGTCGAACAGCGGCCGGGGGCACAGATACGCAGTATTTT.

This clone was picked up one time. CDR3 bases: TGTGCCAGCGGGGGCACGGTGGTTAAAGGAAACACCATATATTTT. Translation gives CASGGTVVKGNTIYF. This rearrangement joins TRBV6-6 to TRBJ1-3; the D gene is possibly TRBD1 (6 bases). Germline V gives CDR1 MNHNY, CDR2 SVGAGI (reference sequence). This CDR3 has 15 amino acids. V was pared by 8 bases and J by 4 bases, with 18 bases between.

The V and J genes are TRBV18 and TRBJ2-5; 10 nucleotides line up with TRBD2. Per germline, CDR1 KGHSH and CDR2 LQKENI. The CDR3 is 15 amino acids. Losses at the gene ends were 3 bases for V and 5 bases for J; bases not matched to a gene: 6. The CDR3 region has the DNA TGTGCCAGCTCACCGTCTAGCGGGGGATGGGAGACCCAGTACTTC. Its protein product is CASSPSSGGWETQYF.

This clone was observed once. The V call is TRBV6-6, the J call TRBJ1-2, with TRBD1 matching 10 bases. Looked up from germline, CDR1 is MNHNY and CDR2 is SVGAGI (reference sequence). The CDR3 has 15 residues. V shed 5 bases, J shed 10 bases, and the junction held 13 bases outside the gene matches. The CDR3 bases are TGTGCCAGCAGTCCCTCCCGGGACAGGGGAGGATTCTACACCTTC. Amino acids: CASSPSRDRGGFYTF.

The CDR3 DNA follows: TGTGCCAGCACCCTGGGATGGGAGGATGAAGCTTTCTTT. This encodes CASTLGWEDEAFF. The J gene is TRBJ1-1, the V gene TRBV5-6, with no clear D. Trimming stripped 6 bases from V and 7 bases from J, with 16 bases between. Germline values: CDR1 SGHDT, CDR2 YYEEEE. The CDR3 spans 13 residues.

CDR3 sequence (DNA): TGTGCCAGCAGTTTCGGGACAGGGTGGGGACAGCCCCAGCATTTT. As protein: CASSFGTGWGQPQHF. This chain joins TRBV28 and TRBJ1-5; 9 bases match TRBD1. Germline V gene sequence: CDR1 MDHEN, CDR2 SYDVKM. The CDR3 is 15 residues long. With V trimmed by 3 bases and J by 7 bases, 7 bases remained unmatched.

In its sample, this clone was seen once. The CDR3 bases are TGCGCCAGCAGCCAAAAAACACGGGATGAAGCTTTCTTT. This gives the protein CASSQKTRDEAFF. The chain couples TRBV4-1 to TRBJ1-1; D uncertain. The V and J ends lost 2 bases and 7 bases respectively, with 11 bases between them. This CDR3 spans 13 amino acids. Germline CDR1 MGHRA, CDR2 YSYEKL.

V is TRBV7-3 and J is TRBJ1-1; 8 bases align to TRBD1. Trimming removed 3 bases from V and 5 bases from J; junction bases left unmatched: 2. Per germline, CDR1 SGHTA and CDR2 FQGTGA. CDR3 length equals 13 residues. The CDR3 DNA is TGTGCCAGCAGCTTTACAGGGGGTACTGAAGCTTTCTTT. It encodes CASSFTGGTEAFF. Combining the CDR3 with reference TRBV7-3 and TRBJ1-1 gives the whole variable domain GAGVSQTPSNKVTEKGKYVELRCDPISGHTALYWYRQSLGQGPEFLIYFQGTGAADDSGLPNDRFFAVRPEGSVSTLKIQRTERGDSAVYLCASSFTGGTEAFFGQGTRLTVV.

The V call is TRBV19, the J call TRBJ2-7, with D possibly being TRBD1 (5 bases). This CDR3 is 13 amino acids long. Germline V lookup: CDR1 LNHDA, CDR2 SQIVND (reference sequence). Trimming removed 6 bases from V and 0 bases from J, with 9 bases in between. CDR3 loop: CASRLTDSYEQYF. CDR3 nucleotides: TGTGCCAGTAGGCTGACAGACTCCTACGAGCAGTACTTC.

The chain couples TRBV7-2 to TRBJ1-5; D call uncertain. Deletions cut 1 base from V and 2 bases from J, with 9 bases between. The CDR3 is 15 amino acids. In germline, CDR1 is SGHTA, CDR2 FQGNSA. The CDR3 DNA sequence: TGTGCCAGCAGCTTAGGAGGGATCGGCAATCAGCCCCAGCATTTT. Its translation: CASSLGGIGNQPQHF.

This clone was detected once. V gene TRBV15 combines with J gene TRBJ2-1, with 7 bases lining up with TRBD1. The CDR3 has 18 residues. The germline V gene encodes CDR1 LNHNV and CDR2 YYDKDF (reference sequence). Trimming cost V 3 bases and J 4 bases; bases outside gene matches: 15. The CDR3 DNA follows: TGTGCCACCAGCAGGAGGACGCCGGGACAGACATTATACAATGAGCAGTTCTTC. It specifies CATSRRTPGQTLYNEQFF.

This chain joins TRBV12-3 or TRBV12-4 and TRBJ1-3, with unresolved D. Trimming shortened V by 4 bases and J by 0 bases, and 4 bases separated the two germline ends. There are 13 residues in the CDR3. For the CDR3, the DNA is TGTGCCAGCAGTTACAACTCTGGAAACACCATATATTTT. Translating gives CASSYNSGNTIYF.

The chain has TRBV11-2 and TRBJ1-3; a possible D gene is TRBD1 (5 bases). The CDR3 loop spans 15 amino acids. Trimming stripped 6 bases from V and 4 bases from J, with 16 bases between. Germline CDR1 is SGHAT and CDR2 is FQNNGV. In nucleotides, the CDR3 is TGTGCCAGCAGTCATCGCAGGGCTTCCGGAAACACCATATATTTT. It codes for CASSHRRASGNTIYF.

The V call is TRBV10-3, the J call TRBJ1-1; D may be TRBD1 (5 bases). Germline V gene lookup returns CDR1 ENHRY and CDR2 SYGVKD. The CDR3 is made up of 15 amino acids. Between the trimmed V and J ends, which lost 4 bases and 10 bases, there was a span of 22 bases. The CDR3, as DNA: TGTGCCATCAGTGGGGGGGGAATCGTGGAAATAGGAGCTTTCTTT. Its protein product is CAISGGGIVEIGAFF.

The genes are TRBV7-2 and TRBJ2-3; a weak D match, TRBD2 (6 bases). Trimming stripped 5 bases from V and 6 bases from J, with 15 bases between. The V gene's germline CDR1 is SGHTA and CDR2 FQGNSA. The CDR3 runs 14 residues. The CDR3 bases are TGTGCCAGCAGCGTCCTGGGAGGTCCGGATACGCAGTATTTT. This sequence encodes CASSVLGGPDTQYF.

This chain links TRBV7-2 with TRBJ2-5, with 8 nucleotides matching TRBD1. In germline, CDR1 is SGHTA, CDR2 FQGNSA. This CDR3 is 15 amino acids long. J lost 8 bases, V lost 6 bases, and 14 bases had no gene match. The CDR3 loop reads CASSSDRGPWDTQYF. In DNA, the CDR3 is TGTGCCAGCAGTTCCGACAGGGGACCGTGGGATACCCAGTACTTC. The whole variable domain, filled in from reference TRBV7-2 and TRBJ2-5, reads GAGVSQSPSNKVTEKGKDVELRCDPISGHTALYWYRQSLGQGLEFLIYFQGNSAPDKSGLPSDRFSAERTGGSVSTLTIQRTQQEDSAVYLCASSSDRGPWDTQYFGPGTRLLVL.

Here the CDR3 reads CASSQLLGSMGPGELFF. CDR3 sequence (DNA): TGCGCCAGCAGCCAACTACTCGGATCCATGGGGCCCGGGGAGCTGTTTTTT. The V call is TRBV4-3, the J call TRBJ2-2; a possible D gene is TRBD1 (5 bases). CDR1 and CDR2 (germline): LGHNA, YSLEER. V was pared by 2 bases and J by 6 bases, with 19 bases between. This CDR3 spans 17 amino acids.

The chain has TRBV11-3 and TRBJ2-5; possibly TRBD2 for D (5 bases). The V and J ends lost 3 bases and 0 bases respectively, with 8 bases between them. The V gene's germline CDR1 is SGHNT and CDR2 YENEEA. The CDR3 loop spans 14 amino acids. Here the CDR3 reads CASSFRGYQETQYF. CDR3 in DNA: TGTGCCAGCAGCTTCCGAGGGTACCAAGAGACCCAGTACTTC.

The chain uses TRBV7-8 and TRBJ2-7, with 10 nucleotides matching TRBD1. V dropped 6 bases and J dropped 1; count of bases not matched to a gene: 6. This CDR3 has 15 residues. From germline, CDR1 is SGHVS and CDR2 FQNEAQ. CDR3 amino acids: CASRPGQGVSYEQYF. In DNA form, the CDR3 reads TGTGCCAGCAGACCAGGACAGGGGGTTTCCTACGAGCAGTACTTC.

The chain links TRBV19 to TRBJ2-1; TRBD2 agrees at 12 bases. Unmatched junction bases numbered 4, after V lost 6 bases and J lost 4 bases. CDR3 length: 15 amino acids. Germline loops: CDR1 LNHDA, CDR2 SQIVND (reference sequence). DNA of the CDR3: TGTGCCAGTAGGACTAGCGGGGGTACTTACAATGAGCAGTTCTTC. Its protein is CASRTSGGTYNEQFF.

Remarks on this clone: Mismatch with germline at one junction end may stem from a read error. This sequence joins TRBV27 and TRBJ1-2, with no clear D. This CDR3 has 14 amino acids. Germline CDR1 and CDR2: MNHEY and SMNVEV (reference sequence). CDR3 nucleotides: TGTGCCAGCAGTCTCCTTCGGGGAGAGGATGGCCACACCTTC. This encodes CASSLLRGEDGHTF.

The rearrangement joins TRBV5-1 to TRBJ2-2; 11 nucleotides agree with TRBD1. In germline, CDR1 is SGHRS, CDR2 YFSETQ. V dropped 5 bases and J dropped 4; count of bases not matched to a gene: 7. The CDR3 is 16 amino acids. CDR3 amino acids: CASRKPGQGGTGELFF. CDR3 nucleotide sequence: TGCGCCAGCAGAAAACCGGGACAGGGGGGCACCGGGGAGCTGTTTTTT.